This TCR beta chain was captured by sequencing in a study of post-analysis software for immune sequencing data (dated by TCRdb to about 2015). Background for the entire study: Recorded disease courses included relapsing-remitting, secondary progressive and progressive-relapsing multiple sclerosis, with some patients lacking subtype annotation. Patient repertoires were compared against roughly 12 previously published healthy control repertoires from donors aged roughly 6 to 26 years. A subset of samples was prepared in parallel using single-end sample barcoding, then pooled and co-amplified after Illumina adapter ligation.

TCR beta repertoires were profiled from peripheral blood of over 10 young patients with multiple sclerosis to demonstrate the VDJtools post-analysis software. Multiple sclerosis patients were children and adolescents aged roughly 6 to 16 years. CDR1 and CDR2 are read off the germline V gene (reference sequence) as LNHNV and YYDKDF. Taken from cysteine to phenylalanine, the CDR3 has 16 residues. Kept here is only the CDR3 DNA, which spans 48 bases and is read in frame from base 1. The library was prepared using PCR. Data came from an Illumina HiSeq 2500. To reduce PCR and sequencing biases, unique molecular identifiers were built into the TCR beta cDNA libraries. Some 500,000 cDNA molecules were obtained for every 1 to 10 million input T cells, so each molecule roughly corresponded to one T cell. Patient libraries were prepared and sequenced with the same protocol used for the earlier healthy control dataset. Samples belonging to the same batch were prepared together, multiplexed and sequenced on a shared HiSeq lane. Regarding the original processing steps: Raw barcoded reads were processed with MIGEC, and single-read molecular identifier groups were discarded before consensus assembly and CDR3 extraction. Clonotype tables were post-analysed with VDJtools, and diversity was normalized by down-sampling all datasets to the smallest sample size. Repertoire overlap clustering matched CDR3 amino acid but not nucleotide sequences to correct batch-related cross-sample contamination. The public reads were reanalyzed by TCRdb: fastp trimming at Q25, MiXCR alignment, in-frame beta chains only. Identical CDR3 proteins give one entry, which carries the most common genes and DNA. TCRdb's processing, not the authors', yielded these V and J calls. Counted in this sample were roughly 870,000 distinct CDR3 sequences; 53% of them appeared once. Clones ranked in the top ten supply 4.6% of the sample.

A remark on this clonotype: Its antigen is currently not known. This may arise from a read error, as a much more abundant clone is one base away.

The study at large found these results: Significantly higher frequencies in patients than in controls were found for roughly five TRBV segments, including TRBV5-6, TRBV5-1 and TRBV20-1. Strong co-clustering of samples prepared in the same batch was shown by direct clustering with F measure, prompting a batch-effect correction. Multiple sclerosis patients had significantly lower normalized Chao1 diversity than controls, a result that suggests substantial peripheral T-cell clonal expansion. The multiple sclerosis patient group was slightly younger than the control group.

This TCR came from a girl between 10 and 17 years old with multiple sclerosis. Sequencing was done on a sample of blood. The chain couples TRBV15 to TRBJ2-1, with 9 bases aligning to TRBD2. The CDR3 is CATSSQAGGSYNEQVF. The nucleotides read TGTGCCACCAGCAGCCAAGCGGGGGGATCCTACAATGAGCAGGTCTTC.